This section outlines one TCR beta chain sequence together with its context. The assay was immunoSEQ multiplex PCR, and TCRdb's table has in-frame clones only and misses some. The table has about 170,000 clones, about 84% seen once. This record comes from a study of blood T cell repertoires in COVID-19. Whole-study context: The samples span acute and convalescent COVID-19 from the United States, Italy and Spain. T cells, B-cell-depleted T cells, or PBMCs provided the cDNA or gDNA that served as material.

Everyone who took part was roughly 18 to 89 years old, and they came from about two dozen US areas. Before being deemed recovered, Cohort 3 donors had two negative PCRs, clearance, or symptom resolution. Looked up from germline, CDR1 is MGHRA and CDR2 is YSYEKL. V was shortened by 4 bases and J by 7 bases, with 10 bases between the two germline ends. This CDR3 is 13 amino acids long. Source material: PBMCs or T cells enriched from blood (not recorded which). The clonotype originates from a man aged 45-65 years who had recovered from COVID-19. V gene TRBV4-1 combines with J gene TRBJ2-2; TRBD2 is a possible D gene (5 bases). CDR3 DNA sequence: TGCGCCAGCAGCCGAACTAGGGTCGGGGAGCTGTTTTTT. Translated: CASSRTRVGELFF.